Following are 12 T cell receptor beta chains from one sample sequenced in a study of early T cells in non-severe SARS-CoV-2 infection. One entry per CDR3 protein results from TCRdb running MiXCR on the 5' RACE reads. The data show tens of thousands of distinct CDR3 sequences, 8.7% seen once. This specimen consisted of whole blood, obtained at baseline. Receptor source: an adult who was a healthcare worker with PCR-confirmed SARS-CoV-2 infection or an uninfected control (not recorded which).

This sequence joins TRBV6-6 and TRBJ1-4; 10 nucleotides agree with TRBD1. V was pared by 5 bases and J by 8 bases, with 5 bases of the junction left unmatched. In germline, CDR1 is MNHNY, CDR2 SVGAGI (reference sequence). CDR3 length: 14 amino acids. The CDR3 region is CASSRDRGREKLFF. The CDR3 DNA follows: TGTGCCAGCAGTAGGGACAGGGGAAGGGAAAAACTGTTTTTT.

This clonotype was recorded many times. The genes are TRBV28 and TRBJ1-1; D remains ambiguous. The length of the CDR3 is 11 residues. The V gene lost 8 bases and the J gene lost 7 bases, with 11 bases spanning the gap. Germline CDR1 reads MDHEN; CDR2 reads SYDVKM. CDR3 DNA sequence: TGTGCCAGCGTTTCGAATTATGAAGCTTTCTTT. This translates into CASVSNYEAFF.

The chain combines TRBV5-1 with TRBJ1-6, with 7 bases that match TRBD1. The germline gives CDR1 SGHRS, CDR2 YFSETQ. J was trimmed by 11 bases and V by 4 bases; bases with no gene match: 12. This CDR3 spans 15 amino acids. CDR3 protein: CASSNPGQSQAPLHF. DNA of the CDR3: TGCGCCAGCAGCAATCCGGGACAGTCCCAGGCACCCCTCCACTTT. The full variable domain, in which reference TRBV5-1 and TRBJ1-6 provide the parts outside the CDR3, is KAGVTQTPRYLIKTRGQQVTLSCSPISGHRSVSWYQQTPGQGLQFLFEYFSETQRNKGNFPGRFSGRQFSNSRSEMNVSTLELGDSALYLCASSNPGQSQAPLHFGNGTRLTVT.

The chain has TRBV18 and TRBJ2-7; possible D gene TRBD2, 6 bases. The CDR3 extends over 13 amino acids. Trimming shortened V by 6 bases and J by 3 bases, and 12 bases separated the two germline ends. CDR1 is KGHSH and CDR2 is LQKENI in the germline V gene. CDR3 coding DNA: TGTGCCAGCTCTCTCGGGAGCGGCTACGAGCAGTACTTC. This codes for CASSLGSGYEQYF. Filled out from reference TRBV18 and TRBJ2-7, the complete variable domain reads NAGVMQNPRHLVRRRGQEARLRCSPMKGHSHVYWYRQLPEEGLKFMVYLQKENIIDESGMPKERFSAEFPKEGPSILRIQQVVRGDSAAYFCASSLGSGYEQYFGPGTRLTVT.

The V call is TRBV11-2, the J call TRBJ2-3; 8 positions match TRBD2. V lost 1 base, J lost 2 bases, and 5 bases stayed unmatched. CDR3 length: 16 amino acids. Germline CDR1 SGHAT, CDR2 FQNNGV. CDR3 sequence reads: CASSLVERGSTDTQYF. The CDR3 DNA is TGTGCCAGCAGCTTAGTAGAGCGGGGGTCCACAGATACGCAGTATTTT.

This clonotype was counted ten times or more. The V gene is TRBV27, the J gene TRBJ2-7; TRBD1 aligns across 9 bases. V shed 3 bases, J shed 7 bases, and the junction held 13 bases outside the gene matches. Looked up from germline, CDR1 is MNHEY and CDR2 is SMNVEV (reference sequence). This CDR3 has 16 residues. The CDR3 loop is CASSFQGDRDLGEQYF. The CDR3 DNA reads as TGTGCCAGCAGTTTTCAGGGGGACAGGGACCTCGGGGAGCAGTACTTC.

The sample holds many counts of this clonotype. The rearrangement uses TRBV19 and TRBJ1-5; D possibly corresponds to TRBD1 (6 bases). Trimming cost V 11 bases and J 4 bases, with 12 bases left between them. This CDR3 region has 12 residues. Germline V CDR1 and CDR2: LNHDA, SQIVND (reference sequence). CDR3: CACKQGNQPQHF. CDR3 DNA: TGTGCCTGTAAACAGGGAAATCAGCCCCAGCATTTT.

This clonotype has more than one count but fewer than ten. The chain couples TRBV6-6 to TRBJ1-1, with 8 bases aligning to TRBD1. This CDR3 spans 13 amino acids. The V gene end was trimmed by 7 bases and the J gene end by 11 bases; junction bases not matched to a gene: 12. From germline, CDR1 is MNHNY and CDR2 SVGAGI (reference sequence). CDR3 residues: CASTSVEDREAFF. CDR3 bases: TGTGCCAGCACCTCCGTCGAGGACAGGGAGGCTTTCTTT.

Many counts were recorded for this clonotype. The chain has TRBV4-1 and TRBJ2-7; 7 nucleotides match TRBD1. Germline values: CDR1 MGHRA, CDR2 YSYEKL. V lost 6 bases to trimming and J lost 0 bases; unmatched junction nucleotides: 5. The CDR3 length is 14 residues. The CDR3: CASRQTGSSYEQYF. The CDR3 DNA reads as TGCGCCAGCAGACAGACAGGGAGCTCCTACGAGCAGTACTTC.

This clonotype turned up a few times. V and J are TRBV7-6 and TRBJ2-7; D perhaps matches TRBD2 (5 bases). Trimming left V 5 bases short and J 2 bases short, with 10 bases between. This CDR3 is built from 13 residues. CDR1 and CDR2 (germline): SGHVS, FNYEAQ. The chain's CDR3 is CASSPGVPYEQYF. The CDR3, as DNA: TGTGCCAGCAGCCCCGGGGTTCCCTACGAGCAGTACTTC.

This clonotype was counted between two and nine times. The J gene is TRBJ2-2, the V gene TRBV12-3 or TRBV12-4; D unresolved. This CDR3 comprises 12 residues. The V gene lost 2 bases and the J gene lost 6 bases, with 4 bases spanning the gap. The chain's CDR3 is CASSLRAGELFF. In DNA form, the CDR3 reads TGTGCCAGCAGTTTAAGGGCCGGGGAGCTGTTTTTT.

This clonotype was picked up a small number of times. The chain uses TRBV27 and TRBJ2-7, with 7 bases that match TRBD1. V was pared by 5 bases and J by 4 bases, with 5 bases of the junction left unmatched. Looked up from germline, CDR1 is MNHEY and CDR2 is SMNVEV (reference sequence). This CDR3 has 13 residues. Here the CDR3 reads CASSRTGPYEQYF. The CDR3 DNA sequence: TGTGCCAGCAGTAGGACAGGACCATACGAGCAGTACTTC.